This T cell receptor beta chain was documented in a study of response to subunit inactivated influenza vaccine. CDR3 length: 13 amino acids. The V segment lost 7 bases and the J segment 10 bases; nucleotides outside the gene matches: 8. The germline V gene encodes CDR1 SQVTM and CDR2 ANQGSEA. This clonotype was observed many times. TCRdb ran MiXCR on the RT-PCR reads and lists one entry per CDR3 protein. Counted here are about 540,000 distinct CDR3 sequences, approximately 22% occurring once; the ten biggest clones make up 2.5% to 3%. This sample also appeared in a second study, on T cells expressing NK-cell markers. Per that study: It was by 5'RACE template switching with UMIs that TCR beta cDNA was made. In sorted CD3+CD56+NKG2C+, CD3+CD56+NKG2C- and CD3+CD56-NKG2C+ T cells, TCR beta repertoires were obtained. The study sequenced eight donors, seven HCMV-seropositive and one seronegative. There were four donors in whom these clonotypes also led the CD3+CD56-NKG2C+ fraction. Clarity on HCMV specificity was lacking for the expanded NKG2C+ T cell clones.

The gene calls are TRBV29-1 and TRBJ2-3; 13 bases fit TRBD2. The clonotype originates from a man aged 45-60 years who received an inactivated influenza vaccine. The source material was CD4+ T cells sorted from PBMCs, sampled 11 to 12 days after vaccination. The CDR3 DNA reads as TGCAGCGCCAGGACTAGCGGGGGAGAAGCGCAGTATTTT. It codes for CSARTSGGEAQYF.